Listed here are 5 T cell receptor beta chains from one sample, sequenced in a study of blood T cell repertoires in COVID-19. The data were produced by immunoSEQ multiplex PCR, yet TCRdb's version contains in-frame clones alone and is incomplete. The sample lists under 25,000 clones; approximately 73% were seen once. The sample taken for sequencing was peripheral blood. These receptors were taken from a human donor in a cohort sampled during active or convalescent COVID-19.

The J gene is TRBJ2-1, the V gene TRBV14, with 9 positions matching TRBD2. This CDR3 has 15 residues. V shed 4 bases, J shed 10 bases, and the junction held 11 bases outside the gene matches. Germline loops: CDR1 SGHDN, CDR2 FVKESK. The CDR3 sequence: CASSLGSGGPTEQFF. The CDR3 region has the DNA TGTGCCAGCAGCCTTGGTAGCGGGGGTCCAACGGAGCAGTTCTTC.

In its sample, this clone was seen a few times. The chain employs TRBV7-2 and TRBJ2-7, with TRBD2 matching 8 bases. V lost 4 bases, J lost 5 bases, and 4 bases stayed unmatched. Germline lookup yields CDR1 SGHTA and CDR2 FQGNSA. The CDR3 spans 13 residues. Here the CDR3 reads CASSSGTRNEQYF. The CDR3 DNA sequence: TGTGCCAGCAGCTCCGGGACTAGAAACGAGCAGTACTTC.

The V gene is TRBV28, the J gene TRBJ1-2; 8 nucleotides agree with TRBD1. This CDR3 comprises 19 residues. Germline CDR1 and CDR2: MDHEN and SYDVKM. V trimming: 1 base; J trimming: 1 base; junction bases outside the gene matches: 14. The CDR3 protein is CASSLFIRDRRRGNYGYTF. DNA for the CDR3: TGTGCCAGCAGTTTATTCATTCGGGACAGGAGAAGAGGTAACTATGGCTACACCTTC.

This chain connects TRBV2 to TRBJ1-2; weak D call: TRBD1 (5 bases). Germline CDR1 reads SNHLY; CDR2 reads FYNNEI. V shed 8 bases and J shed 3 bases, with 10 bases lying between them. The CDR3 covers 12 residues. The CDR3 reads CASRRGDYGYTF. CDR3 nucleotides: TGTGCCAGCCGAAGGGGCGACTATGGCTACACCTTC.

The V call is TRBV29-1, the J call TRBJ2-4; TRBD2 agrees at 10 bases. The CDR3 is 16 amino acids. J was trimmed by 5 bases and V by 6 bases; bases with no gene match: 13. The germline CDR1 and CDR2 sequences are SQVTM and ANQGSEA. CDR3 residues: CSVVGLARGKENIQYF. The DNA for the CDR3 is TGCAGCGTAGTGGGACTAGCGAGGGGAAAGGAAAACATTCAGTACTTC.